The 13 T cell receptor beta chains reported below all come from one sample, sequenced in a study of T cells expressing NK-cell markers. Using the 5' RACE reads, TCRdb records one entry per CDR3 protein without DNA. This sample's clone table lists about 410,000 distinct CDR3 sequences. Input material: blood T cells: a sorted CD56 or NKG2C T cell subset, CD4+ or CD8+ T cells, or bulk PBMC T cells (not recorded which). The receptors here all came from a woman aged 45-60 years in good health.

This sequence joins TRBV5-1 and TRBJ2-3; TCRdb lists TRBD2, though no DNA is available to test this call. The CDR3 consists of 14 residues. CDR1 SGHRS and CDR2 YFSETQ come from the germline V gene. The CDR3 sequence: CASSLERPTDTQYF.

CDR3 sequence reads: CASSQEFGQGREQYF. The V call is TRBV3-1, the J call TRBJ2-7; TCRdb's assignment of TRBD1 cannot be checked, as there is no DNA. Per the germline V gene, CDR1 is LGHDT and CDR2 is YNNKEL (reference sequence). This CDR3 has 15 amino acids.

The CDR3 is CASTPDRADNNEQFF. This chain joins TRBV2 and TRBJ2-1; the TRBD1 assignment by TCRdb is unverifiable without DNA. This CDR3 has 15 amino acids. Germline loops: CDR1 SNHLY, CDR2 FYNNEI.

The chain couples TRBV24-1 to TRBJ2-2; absent DNA, TCRdb's TRBD1 call cannot be checked. The CDR3 covers 13 residues. Germline-derived CDR1 and CDR2 are KGHDR and SFDVKD. The CDR3 loop is CATVDSNTGELFF.

The rearrangement links TRBV20-1 to TRBJ2-1; TCRdb returns TRBD2, unconfirmable since there is no DNA. The germline CDR1 and CDR2 sequences are DFQATT and SNEGSKA (reference sequence). This CDR3 contains 15 residues. Here the CDR3 reads CSARDTGGPRNEQFF.

The chain is built from TRBV20-1 and TRBJ2-7; the D call from TCRdb, TRBD1, cannot be confirmed without DNA. The CDR3 is 16 residues long. Looked up from germline, CDR1 is DFQATT and CDR2 is SNEGSKA (reference sequence). This CDR3 reads CSARDTRAGRPYEQYF.

This rearrangement joins TRBV11-1 to TRBJ2-1. CDR3 size: 13 residues. The germline gives CDR1 SGHAT, CDR2 FQDESV (reference sequence). The chain's CDR3 is CASSLATRSEQFF. The full variable domain, with the rest looked up from reference TRBV11-1 and TRBJ2-1, is EAEVAQSPRYKITEKSQAVAFWCDPISGHATLYWYRQILGQGPELLVQFQDESVVDDSQLPKDRFSAERLKGVDSTLKIQPAELGDSAMYLCASSLATRSEQFFGPGTRLTVL.

This chain uses TRBV6-4 with TRBJ2-3; TCRdb calls TRBD1, which cannot be checked without DNA. CDR3 size: 15 residues. CDR1 is MRHNA, CDR2 SNTAGT, per germline. This chain's CDR3 is CASSEDAGAADTQYF.

The V call is TRBV7-2, the J call TRBJ2-5; TCRdb reports TRBD1, a call that lacks DNA to check it against. This CDR3 contains 14 residues. CDR1 SGHTA and CDR2 FQGNSA come from the germline V gene. The CDR3 here is CASSLTGEKETQYF.

The chain is built from TRBV5-1 and TRBJ2-7; the D gene TCRdb calls, TRBD1, cannot be checked with no DNA. Germline CDR1 and CDR2: SGHRS and YFSETQ. CDR3 length equals 18 residues. The chain's CDR3 is CASSLGQGMGMISYEQYF.

This chain joins TRBV5-1 and TRBJ2-5. Per germline, CDR1 SGHRS and CDR2 YFSETQ. The CDR3 sequence is 13 residues long. This chain's CDR3 is CASRWGSQETQYF.

This chain uses TRBV7-8 with TRBJ2-1; absent DNA, TCRdb's TRBD2 call cannot be checked. Germline lookup yields CDR1 SGHVS and CDR2 FQNEAQ. The CDR3 runs to 15 residues. CDR3 in amino acids: CASSLGWLRDNEQFF.

This chain connects TRBV11-3 to TRBJ2-4. Germline-derived CDR1 and CDR2 are SGHNT and YENEEA. CDR3 length equals 12 residues. The CDR3 spells CASALAKNIQYF.